The 17 T cell receptor beta chains reported below all come from one sample, sequenced in a study of blood T cell repertoires in COVID-19. Here immunoSEQ multiplex PCR was the method, and the copy in TCRdb shows in-frame clones only, minus some. This sample yields a few hundred thousand clones, of which approximately 90% are seen a single time; around 0.84% belongs to the top ten. The source material was peripheral blood. All receptors come from a man aged 30 to 45 with acute or convalescent COVID-19.

This rearrangement joins TRBV6-5 to TRBJ2-5, with D perhaps matching TRBD2 (5 bases). This CDR3 is built from 14 residues. Germline-derived CDR1 and CDR2 are MNHEY and SVGAGI. The ends were cut back, 8 bases at V and 2 bases at J, with 15 bases in the middle. CDR3 residues: CASRRVLAQETQYF. In nucleotides, the CDR3 is TGTGCCAGCCGGCGGGTACTTGCGCAAGAGACCCAGTACTTC.

The chain recombines TRBV5-6 with TRBJ1-2; 9 nucleotides agree with TRBD1. This CDR3 contains 16 residues. The germline gives CDR1 SGHDT, CDR2 YYEEEE. V trimming: 2 bases; J trimming: 6 bases; junction bases outside the gene matches: 11. The chain's CDR3 is CASSFGQGMIKDGYTF. CDR3 sequence (DNA): TGTGCCAGCAGCTTCGGACAGGGGATGATAAAAGATGGCTACACCTTC.

The chain combines TRBV4-2 with TRBJ2-2; 9 positions match TRBD2. After removal of 4 bases from V and 2 bases from J, the junction contained 5 bases not matched to a gene. The CDR3 sequence is 16 residues long. Germline lookup yields CDR1 LGHNA and CDR2 YNFKEQ. The CDR3 nucleotides are TGTGCCAGCAGCCGTGCGGGGGGGGAAAACACCGGGGAGCTGTTTTTT. Protein product: CASSRAGGENTGELFF.

The chain couples TRBV27 to TRBJ1-1; D perhaps matches TRBD1 (6 bases). Germline-derived CDR1 and CDR2 are MNHEY and SMNVEV (reference sequence). The CDR3 is 14 amino acids. The V end was cut by 2 bases, the J end by 3 bases, with 10 bases between. CDR3 amino acids: CASSLNRVDTEAFF. CDR3 coding DNA: TGTGCCAGCAGTTTAAACAGGGTGGACACTGAAGCTTTCTTT.

This clone was seen only once. The V and J genes are TRBV6-1 and TRBJ1-4; unclear D gene. Per the germline V gene, CDR1 is MNHNS and CDR2 is SASEGT. Trimming cost V 2 bases and J 5 bases, with 12 bases left between them. The CDR3 covers 15 residues. CDR3 amino acids: CASSESGRGNEKLFF. CDR3 nucleotides: TGTGCCAGCAGTGAATCAGGAAGAGGGAATGAAAAACTGTTTTTT.

The chain employs TRBV7-9 and TRBJ1-6, with 8 bases lining up with TRBD1. The CDR3 has 15 amino acids. With V trimmed by 3 bases and J by 9 bases, 7 bases remained unmatched. CDR1 is SEHNR and CDR2 is FQNEAQ in the germline V gene (reference sequence). The CDR3 DNA reads TGTGCCAGCAGCTTGGTCACAGGGGGGGGTTCACCCCTCCACTTT. Its translation: CASSLVTGGGSPLHF.

V is TRBV28 and J is TRBJ1-2, with TRBD1 matching 7 bases. Germline lookup yields CDR1 MDHEN and CDR2 SYDVKM. The CDR3 totals 16 residues. V gave up 5 bases and J gave up 5 bases; unmatched junction bases: 14. The CDR3: CASSPPRQGGAYGYTF. The CDR3 nucleotides are TGTGCCAGCAGTCCCCCAAGACAGGGTGGAGCGTATGGCTACACCTTC.

This clone was counted only a few times. This chain joins TRBV2 and TRBJ1-2; a possible D gene is TRBD1 (5 bases). Per germline, CDR1 SNHLY and CDR2 FYNNEI. The CDR3 totals 13 residues. The ends were cut back, 8 bases at V and 5 bases at J, with 15 bases in the middle. As DNA, the CDR3 is TGTGCCAGCCAGAGTCAGGGAATTTATGGCTACACCTTC. Translation: CASQSQGIYGYTF.

The CDR3 loop is CASSLRSSGRPDTQYF. In nucleotides, the CDR3 is TGTGCCAGCAGCTTGCGGTCTAGCGGGAGGCCAGATACGCAGTATTTT. This chain connects TRBV5-6 to TRBJ2-3, with 11 nucleotides matching TRBD2. Per germline, CDR1 SGHDT and CDR2 YYEEEE. Trimming cost V 1 base and J 4 bases; bases outside gene matches: 5. This CDR3 is built from 16 residues.

This clone has a single count. The CDR3 DNA reads as TGTGCCAGCAGCTCCTCCCCGGGACTCAGCTCCTACGAGCAGTACTTC. Amino acids: CASSSSPGLSSYEQYF. The V and J genes are TRBV7-6 and TRBJ2-7; tentatively, D is TRBD2 (6 bases). From germline, CDR1 is SGHVS and CDR2 FNYEAQ. The length of the CDR3 is 16 residues. V lost 4 bases to trimming and J lost 0 bases, with 16 bases between them.

V usage is TRBV29-1 and J usage is TRBJ2-7; possible D gene TRBD2, 6 bases. The V gene lost 7 bases and the J gene lost 4 bases, with 20 bases spanning the gap. The CDR3 has 14 residues. CDR1 and CDR2 (germline): SQVTM, ANQGSEA. The CDR3 region is CSARGRGSSYEQYF. The CDR3 DNA follows: TGCAGCGCCAGAGGGCGGGGTTCGAGTTACGAGCAGTACTTC.

This clone has more than one count but fewer than ten. The chain employs TRBV6-5 and TRBJ1-2; TRBD1 matches 8 bases. The CDR3 spans 12 residues. Germline V lookup: CDR1 MNHEY, CDR2 SVGAGI. The junction had 7 bases not matched to a gene; V was cut back by 10 bases and J by 6 bases. CDR3 sequence: CATTGQVNGYTF. The CDR3 DNA follows: TGTGCCACAACGGGACAGGTTAATGGCTACACCTTC.

V and J are TRBV28 and TRBJ1-1; D possibly corresponds to TRBD1 (5 bases). The germline gives CDR1 MDHEN, CDR2 SYDVKM. This CDR3 comprises 14 residues. Trimming pared 5 bases from V and 1 base from J, leaving 11 bases between. CDR3 sequence (DNA): TGTGCCAGCAGTCCGACAGTCCCGAACACTGAAGCTTTCTTT. Amino acids: CASSPTVPNTEAFF.

The chain joins TRBV4-2 to TRBJ1-1; no firm D call. CDR3 length: 11 residues. Trimming shortened V by 1 base and J by 7 bases, and 4 bases separated the two germline ends. The V gene's germline CDR1 is LGHNA and CDR2 YNFKEQ. Here the CDR3 DNA reads TGTGCCAGCAGCCAAGCAGGTGAAGCTTTCTTT. Translation gives CASSQAGEAFF.

The V gene is TRBV6-5, the J gene TRBJ2-1; TRBD1 matches 8 bases. V lost 10 bases and J lost 7; bases outside the gene matches: 12. CDR3 size: 14 residues. Germline lookup yields CDR1 MNHEY and CDR2 SVGAGI. The CDR3 here is CATQGAGGWNEQFF. CDR3 DNA: TGTGCCACCCAGGGGGCAGGGGGCTGGAATGAGCAGTTCTTC.

The chain combines TRBV6-5 with TRBJ2-7; 7 nucleotides agree with TRBD1. The V segment lost 7 bases and the J segment 5 bases; nucleotides outside the gene matches: 11. Germline CDR1 is MNHEY and CDR2 is SVGAGI. The CDR3 is made up of 14 amino acids. As DNA, the CDR3 is TGTGCCAGCAAGGAGATGGGGCAGGGGGACGAGCAGTACTTC. It translates to CASKEMGQGDEQYF.

The CDR3 protein is CASRRDRELANYGYTF. CDR3 DNA sequence: TGTGCCAGCAGAAGGGACAGGGAATTAGCTAACTATGGCTACACCTTC. This rearrangement joins TRBV2 to TRBJ1-2; TRBD1 matches 9 bases. The CDR3 runs 16 residues. From germline, CDR1 is SNHLY and CDR2 FYNNEI. V lost 6 bases and J lost 0; bases outside the gene matches: 8.